These 14 T cell receptor beta chains were all obtained from the same sample, sequenced in a study of OX40 agonist ivuxolimab in advanced cancers. Clones were sequenced by immunoSEQ multiplex PCR, and TCRdb holds only the in-frame ones, with some missing. The sample consists of tens of thousands of clones, roughly nine tenths of them appearing once. Sample: CD4+ or CD8+ T cells sorted from blood, taken in a trial of the OX40 agonist ivuxolimab. The receptors shown here come from an adult with an advanced solid tumor such as melanoma, head and neck, liver or kidney cancer.

This chain uses TRBV28 with TRBJ1-1; unclear D gene. The V gene lost 3 bases and the J gene lost 6 bases, with 8 bases spanning the gap. The germline V gene has CDR1 MDHEN and CDR2 SYDVKM. The CDR3 covers 12 residues. The CDR3 spells CASSFVRAEAFF. CDR3 DNA sequence: TGTGCCAGCAGTTTCGTGAGGGCTGAAGCTTTCTTT.

The chain joins TRBV5-6 to TRBJ2-2, with D unresolved. The CDR3 loop spans 13 amino acids. Between the trimmed V and J ends, which lost 3 bases and 8 bases, there was a span of 11 bases. In germline, CDR1 is SGHDT, CDR2 YYEEEE. CDR3 DNA: TGTGCCAGCAGCTGGGGAAGATCGGGGGAGCTGTTTTTT. This sequence encodes CASSWGRSGELFF.

The J gene is TRBJ2-7, the V gene TRBV5-1, with TRBD1 matching 7 bases. The CDR3 loop spans 14 amino acids. The germline V gene encodes CDR1 SGHRS and CDR2 YFSETQ. Trimming cost V 4 bases and J 5 bases; bases outside gene matches: 9. The DNA for the CDR3 is TGCGCCAGCAGCACCAGACAGGGTCCCCACGAGCAGTACTTC. Translated: CASSTRQGPHEQYF.

The chain recombines TRBV7-9 with TRBJ1-2; no definite D call. V lost 3 bases and J lost 2, with 10 bases in between. Germline V CDR1 and CDR2: SEHNR, FQNEAQ (reference sequence). This CDR3 is 14 amino acids long. The CDR3 DNA reads as TGTGCCAGCAGCTTGGGCTCGGGGAACTATGGCTACACCTTC. It codes for CASSLGSGNYGYTF.

The chain combines TRBV19 with TRBJ2-2, with D unresolved. This CDR3 spans 14 amino acids. The V end was cut by 6 bases, the J end by 0 bases, with 8 bases between. Germline assignment: CDR1 LNHDA and CDR2 SQIVND (reference sequence). The CDR3 sequence is CASSVAANTGELFF. As DNA, the CDR3 is TGTGCCAGTAGCGTAGCTGCGAACACCGGGGAGCTGTTTTTT.

The rearrangement links TRBV6-5 to TRBJ2-7; 9 bases agree with TRBD1. J gave up 4 bases and V 1 base, and 5 bases lay outside the gene matches. CDR1 MNHEY and CDR2 SVGAGI come from the germline V gene. CDR3 length: 15 amino acids. CDR3 coding DNA: TGTGCCAGCAGTTACTTGACAGGGGGAAAGTACGAGCAGTACTTC. Protein sequence: CASSYLTGGKYEQYF.

The rearrangement uses TRBV5-5 and TRBJ1-2; D is undetermined. The CDR3 is 13 amino acids. Germline CDR1 and CDR2: SGHKS and YYEKEE (reference sequence). With 2 bases removed from V and 7 bases from J, the gap between germline ends came to 12 bases. This CDR3 reads CASSFGHISGYTF. For the CDR3, the DNA is TGTGCCAGCAGCTTTGGTCACATCTCTGGCTACACCTTC.

The rearrangement links TRBV4-2 to TRBJ2-1; TRBD2 aligns across 12 bases. The CDR3 consists of 16 residues. The V gene end was trimmed by 4 bases and the J gene end by 8 bases; junction bases not matched to a gene: 9. Germline loops: CDR1 LGHNA, CDR2 YNFKEQ. CDR3 sequence (DNA): TGTGCCAGCAGCCGAAGACTAGCGGGAGCTGTGGATGAGCAGTTCTTC. Residues: CASSRRLAGAVDEQFF.

The chain has TRBV2 and TRBJ1-1; D call uncertain. The germline V gene encodes CDR1 SNHLY and CDR2 FYNNEI. This CDR3 has 15 amino acids. V was cut by 6 bases and J by 1 base, with 15 bases left in between. CDR3 nucleotide sequence: TGTGCCAGCAGCCCGGAGTTGGGGTCGAACACTGAAGCTTTCTTT. It is translated as CASSPELGSNTEAFF.

The V call is TRBV19, the J call TRBJ2-5, with D uncertain. The V and J ends lost 7 bases and 5 bases respectively, with 14 bases between them. CDR1 is LNHDA, CDR2 SQIVND, per germline (reference sequence). This CDR3 has 13 residues. In DNA, the CDR3 is TGTGCCAGTAATAACTACATCATGGAGACCCAGTACTTC. This codes for CASNNYIMETQYF.

The gene calls are TRBV27 and TRBJ1-2; 9 bases fit TRBD1. This CDR3 is 14 amino acids long. The J segment lost 2 bases and the V segment lost 3 bases, leaving 1 base of the junction unmatched. CDR1 MNHEY and CDR2 SMNVEV come from the germline V gene (reference sequence). CDR3 protein: CASSFGQGNYGYTF. The CDR3 DNA reads TGTGCCAGCAGTTTCGGACAGGGGAACTATGGCTACACCTTC.

The genes are TRBV5-4 and TRBJ2-5, with D perhaps matching TRBD1 (7 bases). Germline CDR1 and CDR2: SGHNT and YYREEE (reference sequence). The CDR3 is 13 amino acids. The ends were cut back, 4 bases at V and 2 bases at J, with 9 bases in the middle. DNA of the CDR3: TGTGCCAGCAGCGCGGGACAGCAAGAGACCCAGTACTTC. Residues: CASSAGQQETQYF.

In this sample, this clone turned up once. V gene TRBV5-4 combines with J gene TRBJ1-2; tentative D call: TRBD1 (5 bases). The CDR3 runs 14 residues. V lost 4 bases and J 7 bases, leaving 17 bases between the germline ends. Germline CDR1 is SGHNT and CDR2 is YYREEE (reference sequence). The CDR3 DNA reads TGTGCCAGCAGCCCTGGGGGTATAGGCAGTGGCTACACCTTC. Translating gives CASSPGGIGSGYTF. Supplemented by reference TRBV5-4 and TRBJ1-2, the full variable domain reads ETGVTQSPTHLIKTRGQQVTLRCSSQSGHNTVSWYQQALGQGPQFIFQYYREEENGRGNFPPRFSGLQFPNYSSELNVNALELDDSALYLCASSPGGIGSGYTFGSGTRLTVV.

The V gene is TRBV19, the J gene TRBJ2-3; TRBD1 matches 8 bases. V shed 4 bases and J 1 base; nucleotides not matched to a gene: 7. This CDR3 comprises 16 residues. Germline CDR1 reads LNHDA; CDR2 reads SQIVND (reference sequence). CDR3 in amino acids: CASSTSTGVGTDTQYF. In nucleotides, the CDR3 is TGTGCCAGTAGTACCTCGACAGGGGTGGGCACAGATACGCAGTATTTT. Using reference TRBV19 and TRBJ2-3 for the parts outside the CDR3, the full variable domain is DGGITQSPKYLFRKEGQNVTLSCEQNLNHDAMYWYRQDPGQGLRLIYYSQIVNDFQKGDIAEGYSVSREKKESFPLTVTSAQKNPTAFYLCASSTSTGVGTDTQYFGPGTRLTVL.